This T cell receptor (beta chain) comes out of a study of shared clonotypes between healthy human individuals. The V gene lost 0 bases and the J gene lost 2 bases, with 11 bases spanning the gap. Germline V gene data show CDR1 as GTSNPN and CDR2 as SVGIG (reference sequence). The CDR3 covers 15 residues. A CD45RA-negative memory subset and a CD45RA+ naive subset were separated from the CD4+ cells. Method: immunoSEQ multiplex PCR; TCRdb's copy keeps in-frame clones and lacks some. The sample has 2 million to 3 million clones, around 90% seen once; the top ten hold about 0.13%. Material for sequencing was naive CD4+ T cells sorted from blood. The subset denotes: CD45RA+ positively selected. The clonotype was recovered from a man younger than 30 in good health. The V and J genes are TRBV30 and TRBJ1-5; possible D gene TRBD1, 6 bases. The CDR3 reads CAWSVDSLGNQPQHF. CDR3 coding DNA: TGTGCCTGGAGTGTGGACAGCTTGGGCAATCAGCCCCAGCATTTT.